This T cell receptor beta chain was identified during a study of blood T cell repertoires in COVID-19. Looking at the study overall: There were acute and convalescent COVID-19 samples, and they came from the United States, Italy and Spain.

Data came from immunoSEQ multiplex PCR; TCRdb stores just in-frame clones and leaves some out. This sample has 150,000 to 180,000 clones, with about 89% found just once. V lost 7 bases to trimming and J lost 4 bases; unmatched junction nucleotides: 7. Germline V gene data show CDR1 as LNHDA and CDR2 as SQIVND (reference sequence). The CDR3 runs 15 residues. The sequencing sample was made of peripheral blood. The rearrangement uses TRBV19 and TRBJ1-4; TRBD1 matches at 9 bases. This clonotype originated in a man in his fifties or sixties with acute or convalescent COVID-19. CDR3 loop: CASTTPGQGNEKLFF. CDR3 coding DNA: TGTGCCAGTACCACCCCGGGACAGGGTAATGAAAAACTGTTTTTT.